The 22 T cell receptor beta chains below all came from one sample that was sequenced in a study of OX40 agonist ivuxolimab in advanced cancers. Here immunoSEQ multiplex PCR was the method, and the copy in TCRdb shows in-frame clones only, minus some. The sample yields about 100,000 clones, approximately 89% seen once. The sample here was CD4+ or CD8+ T cells sorted from blood, taken in a trial of the OX40 agonist ivuxolimab. The origin of the receptors is an adult with an advanced solid tumor such as melanoma, head and neck, liver or kidney cancer.

The chain recombines TRBV2 with TRBJ2-7, with 9 bases matching TRBD1. This CDR3 is 14 amino acids long. Per the germline V gene, CDR1 is SNHLY and CDR2 is FYNNEI. The V segment lost 6 bases and the J segment 3 bases; nucleotides outside the gene matches: 6. CDR3 DNA sequence: TGTGCCAGCAGCCTACAGGGGGCAGTCTACGAGCAGTACTTC. It codes for CASSLQGAVYEQYF.

The chain combines TRBV5-3 with TRBJ1-4; the D is unclear. TRBV5-3 is annotated as an ORF whose role is uncertain. Trimming took off 0 bases at V and 7 bases at J, with 10 bases between the two ends. This CDR3 has 14 amino acids. The CDR3 loop reads CARSLGPEAEKLFF. CDR3 DNA: TGTGCCAGAAGCTTGGGGCCCGAGGCTGAAAAACTGTTTTTT.

This clone was picked up one time. This rearrangement joins TRBV9 to TRBJ2-2; D possibly corresponds to TRBD2 (6 bases). V lost 7 bases to trimming and J lost 4 bases, with 14 bases between them. Per the germline V gene, CDR1 is SGDLS and CDR2 is YYNGEE. The CDR3 sequence is 14 residues long. The CDR3 reads CASGSGSITGELFF. CDR3 nucleotide sequence: TGTGCCAGCGGCTCCGGGAGTATCACCGGGGAGCTGTTTTTT.

V and J are TRBV6-1 and TRBJ2-1; TRBD2 might be the D (6 bases). This CDR3 is 14 amino acids long. CDR1 is MNHNS, CDR2 SASEGT, per germline. Between the trimmed V and J ends, which lost 4 bases and 5 bases, there was a span of 12 bases. The CDR3 DNA follows: TGTGCCAGCAGTGTGGGGGACTCAGACAATGAGCAGTTCTTC. Its protein is CASSVGDSDNEQFF.

The chain recombines TRBV5-1 with TRBJ2-3; D is unresolved. The CDR3 has 11 amino acids. Germline lookup yields CDR1 SGHRS and CDR2 YFSETQ. V was trimmed by 6 bases and J by 5 bases, leaving 7 bases between them. The CDR3 loop reads CASTEEDTQYF. As DNA, the CDR3 is TGCGCCAGCACTGAGGAAGATACGCAGTATTTT.

The V call is TRBV5-1, the J call TRBJ2-5; D unclear. CDR1 is SGHRS, CDR2 YFSETQ, per germline. Trimming pared 0 bases from V and 3 bases from J, leaving 6 bases between. CDR3 length: 13 amino acids. The CDR3 spells CASSLDSEETQYF. As DNA, the CDR3 is TGCGCCAGCAGCTTGGACAGCGAAGAGACCCAGTACTTC.

J is TRBJ2-1 and V is TRBV2, with TRBD2 identical over 13 bases. CDR1 is SNHLY, CDR2 FYNNEI, per germline. J gave up 9 bases and V 2 bases, and 10 bases lay outside the gene matches. The CDR3 is 17 amino acids. The CDR3 DNA reads TGTGCCAGCAGTGAATGGTCCGGACTAGCGGGAGCGGGTGAGCAGTTCTTC. Translating gives CASSEWSGLAGAGEQFF. The variable domain in full, with the rest retrieved from reference TRBV2 and TRBJ2-1, is EPEVTQTPSHQVTQMGQEVILRCVPISNHLYFYWYRQILGQKVEFLVSFYNNEISEKSEIFDDQFSVERPDGSNFTLKIRSTKLEDSAMYFCASSEWSGLAGAGEQFFGPGTRLTVL.

The chain links TRBV18 to TRBJ1-3; TRBD1 aligns across 8 bases. Germline V CDR1 and CDR2: KGHSH, LQKENI. V trimming: 2 bases; J trimming: 3 bases; junction bases outside the gene matches: 3. This CDR3 has 15 residues. CDR3 protein: CASSPSGGSGNTIYF. CDR3 DNA: TGTGCCAGCTCACCATCAGGGGGCAGTGGAAACACCATATATTTT.

In this sample, this clone turned up a few times. The genes are TRBV18 and TRBJ1-1, with D hard to call. With 10 bases removed from V and 7 bases from J, the gap between germline ends came to 13 bases. Germline values: CDR1 KGHSH, CDR2 LQKENI. This CDR3 is 11 amino acids long. The CDR3, as DNA: TGTGCCACCTCCAAGGGCGATGAAGCTTTCTTT. Its protein product is CATSKGDEAFF.

V gene TRBV28 combines with J gene TRBJ2-3, with a possible D match to TRBD1 (6 bases). From germline, CDR1 is MDHEN and CDR2 SYDVKM. The CDR3 covers 15 residues. Trimming shortened V by 6 bases and J by 4 bases, and 17 bases separated the two germline ends. Here the CDR3 reads CASSRGRVNSDTQYF. The CDR3 DNA follows: TGTGCCAGCAGCAGGGGCCGCGTAAACTCAGATACGCAGTATTTT. Supplemented by reference TRBV28 and TRBJ2-3, the full variable domain reads DVKVTQSSRYLVKRTGEKVFLECVQDMDHENMFWYRQDPGLGLRLIYFSYDVKMKEKGDIPEGYSVSREKKERFSLILESASTNQTSMYLCASSRGRVNSDTQYFGPGTRLTVL.

The J gene is TRBJ2-7, the V gene TRBV2; D gene ambiguous. The V gene's germline CDR1 is SNHLY and CDR2 FYNNEI. The V end was cut by 5 bases, the J end by 9 bases, with 14 bases between. The CDR3 loop spans 12 amino acids. The CDR3 loop reads CASSNPAWGQYF. DNA for the CDR3: TGTGCCAGCAGTAACCCCGCCTGGGGGCAGTACTTC. The whole variable domain, remainder taken from reference TRBV2 and TRBJ2-7, is EPEVTQTPSHQVTQMGQEVILRCVPISNHLYFYWYRQILGQKVEFLVSFYNNEISEKSEIFDDQFSVERPDGSNFTLKIRSTKLEDSAMYFCASSNPAWGQYFGPGTRLTVT.

This sequence joins TRBV18 and TRBJ1-2; 7 bases fit TRBD1. Unmatched junction bases numbered 12, after V lost 6 bases and J lost 8 bases. CDR1 is KGHSH and CDR2 is LQKENI in the germline V gene. The CDR3 covers 14 residues. CDR3: CASSPLDRADGYTF. Here the CDR3 DNA reads TGTGCCAGCTCGCCCTTAGACAGGGCTGACGGCTACACCTTC. Filled out from reference TRBV18 and TRBJ1-2, the complete variable domain reads NAGVMQNPRHLVRRRGQEARLRCSPMKGHSHVYWYRQLPEEGLKFMVYLQKENIIDESGMPKERFSAEFPKEGPSILRIQQVVRGDSAAYFCASSPLDRADGYTFGSGTRLTVV.

The rearrangement links TRBV28 to TRBJ2-6; 9 nucleotides agree with TRBD1. CDR3 size: 17 residues. V shed 9 bases, J shed 4 bases, and the junction held 13 bases outside the gene matches. Germline CDR1 MDHEN, CDR2 SYDVKM. CDR3 nucleotide sequence: TGTGCCAGTACCGGGACAGGGCTCCGCGGGGGGGCCAACGTCCTGACTTTC. This gives the protein CASTGTGLRGGANVLTF.

The V gene is TRBV18, the J gene TRBJ2-2, with D perhaps given as TRBD1 or TRBD2 (5 bases each). CDR1 is KGHSH, CDR2 LQKENI, per germline. CDR3 size: 13 residues. V was shortened by 7 bases and J by 5 bases, with 11 bases between the two germline ends. Here the CDR3 reads CASFGTATGELFF. For the CDR3, the DNA is TGTGCCAGCTTTGGGACGGCTACCGGGGAGCTGTTTTTT.

The rearrangement joins TRBV7-2 to TRBJ2-7; 10 nucleotides match TRBD1. With V trimmed by 1 base and J by 5 bases, 5 bases remained unmatched. CDR1 SGHTA and CDR2 FQGNSA come from the germline V gene. The CDR3 runs 15 residues. The CDR3 sequence: CASSLDATGGNEQYF. The CDR3 nucleotides are TGTGCCAGCAGCTTAGATGCGACAGGGGGCAACGAGCAGTACTTC.

The V call is TRBV11-1, the J call TRBJ2-7; 7 positions match TRBD2. Per the germline V gene, CDR1 is SGHAT and CDR2 is FQDESV (reference sequence). The V and J ends lost 1 base and 2 bases, in that order; junction bases with no gene match: 5. The CDR3 extends over 15 amino acids. The CDR3 coding sequence is TGTGCCAGCAGCTTAGATCGCGGGAGTGCCTACGAGCAGTACTTC. It specifies CASSLDRGSAYEQYF.

This chain links TRBV19 with TRBJ2-1; 11 bases fit TRBD2. The CDR3 loop spans 16 amino acids. The germline gives CDR1 LNHDA, CDR2 SQIVND (reference sequence). The V and J ends lost 4 bases and 3 bases, in that order; junction bases with no gene match: 5. CDR3 sequence reads: CASSKASGRFYNEQFF. DNA of the CDR3: TGTGCCAGTAGTAAAGCTAGCGGGAGGTTCTACAATGAGCAGTTCTTC.

The CDR3 is CASSLEDSFNEKLFF. CDR3 DNA sequence: TGTGCCAGCAGTTTAGAGGACAGTTTTAATGAAAAACTGTTTTTT. The chain uses TRBV28 and TRBJ1-4; maybe TRBD1 (6 bases). The CDR3 loop spans 15 amino acids. Germline V gene data show CDR1 as MDHEN and CDR2 as SYDVKM. The V and J ends lost 2 bases and 4 bases respectively, with 11 bases between them.

This chain joins TRBV29-1 and TRBJ2-7; TRBD2 aligns across 11 bases. CDR1 and CDR2 (germline): SQVTM, ANQGSEA. V gave up 2 bases and J gave up 3 bases; unmatched junction bases: 9. This CDR3 has 16 residues. The DNA of the CDR3 is TGCAGCGTTGAAAATCAACTAGCGGGAGTCGGCTACGAGCAGTACTTC. Its translation is CSVENQLAGVGYEQYF.

This clone was seen just once. The V call is TRBV11-2, the J call TRBJ1-2; no clear D gene. The CDR3 extends over 13 amino acids. V gave up 2 bases and J gave up 7 bases, with 11 bases separating them. Germline V gives CDR1 SGHAT, CDR2 FQNNGV. CDR3 sequence: CASSLYGNAGYTF. CDR3 DNA: TGTGCCAGCAGCTTATACGGGAATGCTGGCTACACCTTC.

This chain joins TRBV15 and TRBJ2-3; 7 bases map to TRBD2. This CDR3 spans 17 amino acids. Germline lookup yields CDR1 LNHNV and CDR2 YYDKDF (reference sequence). The J segment lost 4 bases and the V segment lost 0 bases, leaving 10 bases of the junction unmatched. In DNA form, the CDR3 reads TGTGCCACCAGCAGAGATCTGTGGCGGGAGAAGTCAGATACGCAGTATTTT. This encodes CATSRDLWREKSDTQYF.

The chain uses TRBV4-3 and TRBJ2-1; 8 bases align to TRBD2. The V gene's germline CDR1 is LGHNA and CDR2 YSLEER. The CDR3 sequence is 13 residues long. DNA of the CDR3: TGCGCTAGCGCGGGGGGACTTTACAATGAGCAGTTCTTC. As protein: CASAGGLYNEQFF.